The 15 T cell receptor beta chains below were found in one sample sequenced in a study of T cell repertoires in cytomegalovirus infection. TCRdb reprocessed the reads with MiXCR, giving one entry per CDR3 protein. The sample includes some 300,000 distinct CDR3 sequences, around 10% of them seen just once. Sequencing was done on a sample of PBMCs. The receptor set was obtained from a human donor in good health (CMV status not recorded). Some clones in this sample may be carry-over from other donors' samples.

This clonotype was seen ten or more times. The gene calls are TRBV20-1 and TRBJ1-2; D is unclear. The CDR3 length is 15 residues. Per germline, CDR1 DFQATT and CDR2 SNEGSKA (reference sequence). V was clipped by 2 bases and J by 4 bases, with 17 bases between them. CDR3: CSARSGRSSSYGYTF. The CDR3 DNA is TGCAGTGCTAGATCCGGCAGGTCGTCCTCCTATGGCTACACCTTC.

Many counts were recorded for this clonotype. J is TRBJ1-6 and V is TRBV7-2; 9 positions match TRBD1. CDR1 SGHTA and CDR2 FQGNSA come from the germline V gene. This CDR3 region has 16 residues. J gave up 7 bases and V 6 bases, and 10 bases lay outside the gene matches. The CDR3: CASSSDRGFFNSPLHF. The CDR3 DNA sequence: TGTGCCAGCAGTTCGGACAGGGGATTCTTCAATTCACCCCTCCACTTT.

The chain uses TRBV4-2 and TRBJ1-5, with D uncertain. CDR1 and CDR2 from the germline V gene are LGHNA and YNFKEQ. The CDR3 contains 15 residues. Trimming pared 0 bases from V and 6 bases from J, leaving 12 bases between. The CDR3 nucleotides read TGTGCCAGCAGCCAAGATCGACCCCCGGCTCAGCCCCAGCATTTT. Protein product: CASSQDRPPAQPQHF.

This clonotype was seen many times. A read error may account for a junction end that differs from germline. The chain recombines TRBV20-1 with TRBJ2-1; 8 bases align to TRBD1. Germline lookup yields CDR1 DFQATT and CDR2 SNEGSKA (reference sequence). There are 15 residues in the CDR3. The CDR3 DNA reads TGCAGTGCAAGAGGGGTAGGCAGGGGGCTCACTGAGCAGTTCTTC. This sequence encodes CSARGVGRGLTEQFF.

The chain recombines TRBV12-3 or TRBV12-4 with TRBJ2-6; possibly TRBD2 for D (6 bases). The CDR3 sequence is 15 residues long. V lost 6 bases and J lost 4, with 13 bases in between. Here the CDR3 reads CASSPGGLGANVLTF. The CDR3 DNA reads as TGTGCCAGCAGCCCTGGGGGACTCGGGGCCAACGTCCTGACTTTC.

This clonotype appeared a few times. The chain couples TRBV28 to TRBJ2-5, with TRBD1 matching 7 bases. Germline-derived CDR1 and CDR2 are MDHEN and SYDVKM. V lost 7 bases to trimming and J lost 3 bases; unmatched junction nucleotides: 5. The CDR3 is 13 residues long. The chain's CDR3 is CASTDTGEETQYF. CDR3 DNA sequence: TGTGCCAGCACCGATACAGGGGAAGAGACCCAGTACTTC.

The table lists this clonotype with many counts. The V and J genes are TRBV7-3 and TRBJ2-7, with 15 bases aligning to TRBD2. The V gene's germline CDR1 is SGHTA and CDR2 FQGTGA. The CDR3 runs to 15 residues. After removal of 4 bases from V and 12 bases from J, the junction contained 10 bases not matched to a gene. The CDR3 reads CASSWTSGGANCAYV. DNA for the CDR3: TGTGCCAGCAGCTGGACTAGCGGGGGGGCCAATTGTGCGTACGTC.

There are many counts of this clonotype. This chain joins TRBV6-5 and TRBJ2-2; a weak D match, TRBD1 (6 bases). The CDR3 contains 12 residues. In germline, CDR1 is MNHEY, CDR2 SVGAGI. V was pared by 7 bases and J by 5 bases, with 8 bases between. The CDR3 protein is CASKGETGELFF. Written as DNA, the CDR3 is TGTGCCAGCAAGGGGGAAACCGGGGAGCTGTTTTTT.

The CDR3 loop reads CASSFSSVGYTF. The CDR3 nucleotides are TGTGCCAGCAGTTTCAGTAGTGTGGGATACACCTTC. This sequence joins TRBV28 and TRBJ1-2; D gene uncertain. Germline V gene sequence: CDR1 MDHEN, CDR2 SYDVKM. The CDR3 consists of 12 residues. Trimming pared 3 bases from V and 11 bases from J, leaving 13 bases between.

The gene calls are TRBV20-1 and TRBJ2-1, with a weak D call TRBD1 (6 bases). CDR3 size: 13 residues. V was trimmed by 2 bases and J by 7 bases, leaving 12 bases between them. Germline CDR1 is DFQATT and CDR2 is SNEGSKA (reference sequence). CDR3 sequence (DNA): TGCAGTGCTAGAAGGCAGGGACAAAATGAGCAGTTCTTC. This translates into CSARRQGQNEQFF.

This clonotype showed up many times. The gene calls are TRBV12-3 or TRBV12-4 and TRBJ1-1; 7 bases match TRBD1. The CDR3 is made up of 11 amino acids. Trimming at V came to 3 bases and at J to 11 bases, leaving 3 bases not matched to a gene. CDR3 DNA sequence: TGTGCCAGCAGTTTGACAGGGCGCGCTTTCTTT. It specifies CASSLTGRAFF.

This clonotype was counted many times. This chain links TRBV7-2 with TRBJ2-1; 12 bases map to TRBD2. This CDR3 contains 16 residues. The V gene's germline CDR1 is SGHTA and CDR2 FQGNSA. The ends lost 5 bases at V and 4 bases at J; junction bases unmatched: 6. The CDR3 DNA follows: TGTGCCAGCAGCACTCCGACTAGCGGGGGTTACAATGAGCAGTTCTTC. Its translation is CASSTPTSGGYNEQFF.

A remark on this clonotype: The junction shows a germline mismatch at one end, possibly a read error. The chain recombines TRBV5-5 with TRBJ2-1, with D perhaps matching TRBD1 or TRBD2 (5 bases each). The germline V gene has CDR1 SGHKS and CDR2 YYEKEE (reference sequence). This CDR3 has 16 amino acids. The CDR3 spells CASSFYGTASYNEQLF. For the CDR3, the DNA is TGTGCCAGCAGCTTCTATGGGACCGCTTCTTACAATGAGCAGCTCTTC.

At least ten counts were recorded for this clonotype. The chain has TRBV7-2 and TRBJ2-2, with 11 bases matching TRBD2. The CDR3 has 15 residues. Germline V gene sequence: CDR1 SGHTA, CDR2 FQGNSA. Losses at the gene ends were 3 bases for V and 5 bases for J; bases not matched to a gene: 2. DNA for the CDR3: TGTGCCAGCAGCTTTCGACTAGCGGGGACCGGGGAGCTGTTTTTT. Translation: CASSFRLAGTGELFF.

There are a few counts of this clonotype. The V and J genes are TRBV2 and TRBJ2-1, with 10 nucleotides matching TRBD1. The CDR3 covers 14 residues. Germline trimming cut 8 bases from V and 5 bases from J; bases unmatched to any gene: 6. The germline V gene encodes CDR1 SNHLY and CDR2 FYNNEI. The CDR3 protein is CASVPGQGNNEQFF. The CDR3 DNA reads TGTGCCAGCGTTCCGGGACAGGGGAACAATGAGCAGTTCTTC.